The 29 T cell receptor beta chains presented below share a single source sample, sequenced in a study of T-cell reconstitution after alpha-beta-depleted transplantation in children. It was with unique molecular identifiers that the TCRbeta library was prepared. In TCRdb, the PCR reads were re-called with MiXCR into one record per CDR3 protein. The table records about 500,000 distinct CDR3 sequences, about 30% of them present only once. Material: PBMCs from the stem cell graft donor, obtained from the stem cell graft. These receptors came from a human donor who donated a stem cell graft to a child with aplastic anemia.

The chain has TRBV10-3 and TRBJ1-2; D is perhaps TRBD1 (6 bases). V shed 5 bases and J shed 7 bases, with 17 bases lying between them. CDR3 size: 14 residues. Germline CDR1 and CDR2: ENHRY and SYGVKD. CDR3 region: CAISPTGPVVGYTF. The CDR3 nucleotides read TGTGCCATCAGTCCGACAGGCCCTGTGGTTGGCTACACCTTC.

This clonotype was observed a handful of times. V and J are TRBV20-1 and TRBJ2-7; unclear D gene. Germline-derived CDR1 and CDR2 are DFQATT and SNEGSKA (reference sequence). Trimming stripped 2 bases from V and 1 base from J, with 6 bases between. The CDR3 has 12 amino acids. The CDR3 DNA reads as TGCAGTGCTAGACTAGAATCCTACGAGCAGTACTTC. Residues: CSARLESYEQYF.

This chain joins TRBV30 and TRBJ1-5; D remains unclear. The CDR3 contains 13 residues. Trimming left V 5 bases short and J 5 bases short, with 13 bases between. In germline, CDR1 is GTSNPN, CDR2 SVGIG (reference sequence). DNA of the CDR3: TGTGCCTGGGGTGGGTCGGGAGATCAGCCCCAGCATTTT. Its protein is CAWGGSGDQPQHF.

The rearrangement uses TRBV29-1 and TRBJ1-2; TRBD1 matches 7 bases. The germline gives CDR1 SQVTM, CDR2 ANQGSEA. The CDR3 is 15 amino acids. The trim removed 6 bases at V and 3 bases at J, leaving 13 bases unmatched. The CDR3 DNA sequence: TGCAGCGTCCGCGCCCTGGGGGACAGCGACTATGGCTACACCTTC. It yields the protein CSVRALGDSDYGYTF.

This clonotype was recorded a few times. Germline and junction disagree at one end, which may indicate a read error. The chain uses TRBV5-1 and TRBJ2-2; D is ambiguous. The length of the CDR3 is 15 residues. Germline V CDR1 and CDR2: SGHRS, YFSETQ. CDR3 sequence: CASSLSGSNTGELFF. For the CDR3, the DNA is TGTGCCAGCAGCTTAAGTGGATCGAACACCGGGGAGCTGTTTTTT.

The rearrangement joins TRBV29-1 to TRBJ2-3; 10 bases map to TRBD1. CDR1 and CDR2 (germline): SQVTM, ANQGSEA. V lost 4 bases to trimming and J lost 3 bases; unmatched junction nucleotides: 4. This CDR3 has 14 amino acids. CDR3 sequence (DNA): TGCAGCGTTGGAGGGACAGGGGTGACAGATACGCAGTATTTT. It yields the protein CSVGGTGVTDTQYF.

The chain is built from TRBV20-1 and TRBJ1-1; D gene ambiguous. The V gene lost 1 base and the J gene lost 3 bases, with 15 bases spanning the gap. Germline V lookup: CDR1 DFQATT, CDR2 SNEGSKA (reference sequence). CDR3 size: 15 residues. Here the CDR3 reads CSARGSSGGYTEAFF. The CDR3 region has the DNA TGCAGTGCTAGAGGAAGTTCTGGTGGTTACACTGAAGCTTTCTTT.

This sequence joins TRBV30 and TRBJ1-5, with 10 positions matching TRBD1. Trimming at V came to 3 bases and at J to 5 bases, leaving 1 base not matched to a gene. Per germline, CDR1 GTSNPN and CDR2 SVGIG (reference sequence). The CDR3 extends over 13 amino acids. CDR3 residues: CAWSGTGDQPQHF. The CDR3 bases are TGTGCCTGGAGCGGGACAGGGGATCAGCCCCAGCATTTT.

The chain couples TRBV27 to TRBJ1-2; 8 positions match TRBD1. The trim removed 9 bases at V and 7 bases at J, leaving 10 bases unmatched. The length of the CDR3 is 13 residues. Germline values: CDR1 MNHEY, CDR2 SMNVEV (reference sequence). CDR3 loop: CASHSQGAAGYTF. CDR3 DNA: TGTGCCAGTCATTCTCAGGGGGCCGCTGGCTACACCTTC.

The genes are TRBV4-3 and TRBJ1-4; TRBD1 agrees at 7 bases. Germline CDR1 LGHNA, CDR2 YSLEER. The CDR3 has 15 residues. Trimming removed 2 bases from V and 8 bases from J; junction bases left unmatched: 8. In DNA, the CDR3 is TGCGCCAGCAGCCAACAAACAGGGGTGGGAGAAAAACTGTTTTTT. It yields the protein CASSQQTGVGEKLFF.

This clonotype occurred once. The V call is TRBV19, the J call TRBJ2-2; D possibly corresponds to TRBD1 (6 bases). The CDR3 runs 16 residues. In germline, CDR1 is LNHDA, CDR2 SQIVND (reference sequence). Trimming shortened V by 3 bases and J by 7 bases, and 18 bases separated the two germline ends. The CDR3 DNA reads TGTGCCAGTAGTATCAGTCACAGGGCCTCGATCGGGGAGCTGTTTTTT. This gives the protein CASSISHRASIGELFF.

This clonotype was counted only a few times. The rearrangement links TRBV7-9 to TRBJ2-3, with TRBD1 as a possible D gene (6 bases). From germline, CDR1 is SEHNR and CDR2 FQNEAQ (reference sequence). The CDR3 runs 16 residues. V lost 5 bases to trimming and J lost 4 bases, with 19 bases between them. CDR3: CASSKGEGSLADTQYF. The CDR3 DNA reads TGTGCCAGCAGCAAGGGGGAAGGCAGCCTCGCAGATACGCAGTATTTT.

This clonotype occurred a few times. The chain couples TRBV29-1 to TRBJ1-1; D is unclear. The germline V and J ends were trimmed by 7 bases and 4 bases, with 7 bases remaining between them. This CDR3 contains 10 residues. Germline CDR1 reads SQVTM; CDR2 reads ANQGSEA. For the CDR3, the DNA is TGCAGCGGGTTGGGCACTGAAGCTTTCTTT. Encoded protein: CSGLGTEAFF.

V is TRBV5-1 and J is TRBJ2-2, with TRBD2 as a possible D gene (5 bases). Germline V gene sequence: CDR1 SGHRS, CDR2 YFSETQ. This CDR3 spans 15 amino acids. Between the trimmed V and J ends, which lost 3 bases and 4 bases, there was a span of 13 bases. CDR3 sequence (DNA): TGCGCCAGCAGCTCAAGTCACCGGGGCACCGGGGAGCTGTTTTTT. It specifies CASSSSHRGTGELFF.

V usage is TRBV27 and J usage is TRBJ1-4; 7 nucleotides line up with TRBD1. Germline CDR1 MNHEY, CDR2 SMNVEV (reference sequence). Trimming cost V 6 bases and J 3 bases; bases outside gene matches: 4. This CDR3 is 14 amino acids long. CDR3 loop: CASRDRASNEKLFF. Written as DNA, the CDR3 is TGTGCCAGCAGAGACAGGGCATCTAATGAAAAACTGTTTTTT.

The table lists this clonotype with a few counts. The rearrangement links TRBV5-6 to TRBJ1-3; 7 bases map to TRBD1. V lost 4 bases, J lost 7 bases, and 20 bases stayed unmatched. CDR1 and CDR2 (germline): SGHDT, YYEEEE. This CDR3 contains 18 residues. The DNA of the CDR3 is TGTGCCAGCAGCCCCCTGACAGGGCCCTGGAGCGGAGGGAACACCATATATTTT. Encoded protein: CASSPLTGPWSGGNTIYF.

This clonotype has more than one count but fewer than ten. The chain employs TRBV7-2 and TRBJ2-3; D is perhaps TRBD2 (5 bases). Germline CDR1 and CDR2: SGHTA and FQGNSA. V lost 6 bases to trimming and J lost 2 bases, with 15 bases between them. The CDR3 runs 15 residues. The CDR3 loop reads CASRLVAGNTDTQYF. CDR3 DNA: TGTGCCAGCAGGCTCGTGGCGGGTAACACAGATACGCAGTATTTT.

This chain links TRBV11-2 with TRBJ2-3; no firm D call. Germline V gene sequence: CDR1 SGHAT, CDR2 FQNNGV. V was shortened by 5 bases and J by 4 bases, with 10 bases between the two germline ends. This CDR3 region has 13 residues. The CDR3 DNA reads TGTGCCAGCAGCCTAGGATACTCAGATACGCAGTATTTT. It translates to CASSLGYSDTQYF. Supplemented by reference TRBV11-2 and TRBJ2-3, the full variable domain reads EAGVAQSPRYKIIEKRQSVAFWCNPISGHATLYWYQQILGQGPKLLIQFQNNGVVDDSQLPKDRFSAERLKGVDSTLKIQPAKLEDSAVYLCASSLGYSDTQYFGPGTRLTVL.

The chain joins TRBV27 to TRBJ1-1; TRBD1 aligns across 7 bases. Germline V gene sequence: CDR1 MNHEY, CDR2 SMNVEV (reference sequence). This CDR3 has 14 residues. The V and J ends lost 6 bases and 6 bases, in that order; junction bases with no gene match: 10. The CDR3 DNA reads as TGTGCCAGCAGCCCTCGGGGACAGATGCCTGAAGCTTTCTTT. As protein: CASSPRGQMPEAFF.

This chain links TRBV12-3 or TRBV12-4 with TRBJ2-1; 9 nucleotides line up with TRBD2. The junction had 7 bases not matched to a gene; V was cut back by 5 bases and J by 5 bases. The CDR3 contains 15 residues. The CDR3 nucleotides are TGTGCCAGCAGTCCCCCAGCGGGAGGCCACAATGAGCAGTTCTTC. This encodes CASSPPAGGHNEQFF.

V is TRBV6-2 or TRBV6-3 and J is TRBJ1-1; D gene ambiguous. The V gene's germline CDR1 is MNHEY and CDR2 SVGEGT. With 2 bases removed from V and 1 base from J, the gap between germline ends came to 11 bases. The CDR3 extends over 15 amino acids. CDR3 sequence reads: CASSYTGQRNTEAFF. CDR3 coding DNA: TGTGCCAGCAGTTACACTGGGCAGCGGAACACTGAAGCTTTCTTT.

The chain joins TRBV7-9 to TRBJ2-1; TRBD2 matches at 11 bases. Germline loops: CDR1 SEHNR, CDR2 FQNEAQ (reference sequence). V lost 4 bases and J lost 8; bases outside the gene matches: 13. The CDR3 is made up of 17 amino acids. The CDR3 spells CASSSRMTSGIIHEQFF. The CDR3 DNA sequence: TGTGCCAGCAGCTCCCGAATGACTAGCGGGATTATCCATGAGCAGTTCTTC.

The chain employs TRBV7-2 and TRBJ2-7; D perhaps matches TRBD1 (5 bases). CDR1 and CDR2 from the germline V gene are SGHTA and FQGNSA. The CDR3 spans 12 residues. V gave up 5 bases and J gave up 6 bases, with 11 bases separating them. The CDR3 loop is CASSPGYGEQYV. For the CDR3, the DNA is TGTGCCAGCAGCCCAGGGTACGGCGAGCAGTACGTC.

This clonotype has a handful of counts. The rearrangement joins TRBV5-1 to TRBJ2-1; 10 bases match TRBD2. There are 15 residues in the CDR3. Germline V lookup: CDR1 SGHRS, CDR2 YFSETQ. The V and J ends lost 4 bases and 6 bases, in that order; junction bases with no gene match: 7. CDR3 nucleotide sequence: TGCGCCAGCAGCGTAACTAGCGGGGTATTCAATGAGCAGTTCTTC. Protein sequence: CASSVTSGVFNEQFF. The full variable domain, rest sourced from reference TRBV5-1 and TRBJ2-1, is KAGVTQTPRYLIKTRGQQVTLSCSPISGHRSVSWYQQTPGQGLQFLFEYFSETQRNKGNFPGRFSGRQFSNSRSEMNVSTLELGDSALYLCASSVTSGVFNEQFFGPGTRLTVL.

This chain links TRBV25-1 with TRBJ1-2, with 7 bases aligning to TRBD1. The CDR3 consists of 15 residues. V lost 5 bases and J lost 5; bases outside the gene matches: 11. In germline, CDR1 is MGHDK, CDR2 SYGVNS. The CDR3 nucleotides are TGTGCCAGCAGTCGAGACAGGGAGGGGGTGTATGGCTACACCTTC. It yields the protein CASSRDREGVYGYTF.

J is TRBJ1-2 and V is TRBV19, with D unclear. The CDR3 is 13 residues long. The ends were cut back, 3 bases at V and 2 bases at J, with 7 bases in the middle. Germline loops: CDR1 LNHDA, CDR2 SQIVND (reference sequence). The CDR3 loop is CASSIGWNYGYTF. CDR3 in DNA: TGTGCCAGTAGTATCGGGTGGAACTATGGCTACACCTTC.

At least ten counts were recorded for this clonotype. The chain combines TRBV18 with TRBJ2-5, with TRBD2 as a possible D gene (5 bases). V was clipped by 4 bases and J by 5 bases, with 11 bases between them. The CDR3 totals 13 residues. CDR1 and CDR2 (germline): KGHSH, LQKENI. CDR3 DNA: TGTGCCAGCTCACGCGCCCCGGGGGAGACCCAGTACTTC. Protein product: CASSRAPGETQYF.

The V gene is TRBV20-1, the J gene TRBJ1-1; no definite D call. Germline V gene lookup returns CDR1 DFQATT and CDR2 SNEGSKA (reference sequence). The length of the CDR3 is 13 residues. The germline V and J ends were trimmed by 0 bases and 3 bases, with 8 bases remaining between them. The DNA of the CDR3 is TGCAGTGCTAGAGAAGACCCGGACACTGAAGCTTTCTTT. As protein: CSAREDPDTEAFF.

This clonotype was observed a few times. The chain couples TRBV15 to TRBJ1-5, with no clear D. Germline V CDR1 and CDR2: LNHNV, YYDKDF (reference sequence). Between the trimmed V and J ends, which lost 1 base and 7 bases, there was a span of 14 bases. This CDR3 has 15 amino acids. This chain's CDR3 is CATSRGRANGQPQHF. CDR3 sequence (DNA): TGTGCCACCAGCAGAGGACGGGCCAACGGACAGCCCCAGCATTTT. Looking up the rest from reference TRBV15 and TRBJ1-5 gives the full variable domain: DAMVIQNPRYQVTQFGKPVTLSCSQTLNHNVMYWYQQKSSQAPKLLFHYYDKDFNNEADTPDNFQSRRPNTSFCFLDIRSPGLGDTAMYLCATSRGRANGQPQHFGDGTRLSIL.